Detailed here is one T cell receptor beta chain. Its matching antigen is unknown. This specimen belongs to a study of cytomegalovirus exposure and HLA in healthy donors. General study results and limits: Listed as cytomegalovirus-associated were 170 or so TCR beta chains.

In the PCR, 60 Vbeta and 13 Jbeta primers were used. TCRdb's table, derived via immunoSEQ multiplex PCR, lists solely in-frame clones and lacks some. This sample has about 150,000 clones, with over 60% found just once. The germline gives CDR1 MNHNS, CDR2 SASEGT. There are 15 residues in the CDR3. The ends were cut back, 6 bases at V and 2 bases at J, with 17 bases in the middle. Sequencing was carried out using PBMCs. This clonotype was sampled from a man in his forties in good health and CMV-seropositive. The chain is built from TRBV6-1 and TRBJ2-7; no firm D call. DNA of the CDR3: TGTGCCAGCAGCCAATACCAGACAATCACCTACGAGCAGTACTTC. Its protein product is CASSQYQTITYEQYF.